The 20 T cell receptor beta chains presented below share a single source sample, sequenced in a study of T cells in Graves' hyperthyroidism and ophthalmopathy. There were TCR beta CDR3 regions amplified from RNA transcripts. First-round RT-PCR of the TCR CDR3 relied on the HTBI primer set. TCRdb reanalysed the multiplex PCR reads using MiXCR and keeps one entry per CDR3 protein. The table has 27,000 or so distinct CDR3 sequences, roughly 45% seen once. Sequenced material: blood. The receptors here all came from a young woman with Graves' hyperthyroidism.

As concerns this clonotype: Here the CDR3 omits its conserved ending phenylalanine or tryptophan, so a read error is the likely source. The V gene is TRBV20-1, the J gene TRBJ2-5, with D perhaps matching TRBD2 (7 bases). The CDR3 runs to 13 residues. Trimming removed 6 bases from V and 4 bases from J, with 15 bases in between. Per germline, CDR1 DFQATT and CDR2 SNEGSKA (reference sequence). The CDR3 protein is CSAVQGGLETQYV. The CDR3, as DNA: TGCAGTGCCGTACAGGGAGGGCTAGAGACCCAGTACGTC.

This clonotype was seen ten or more times. This chain links TRBV5-1 with TRBJ1-4, with 7 bases fitting TRBD1. The CDR3 is made up of 14 amino acids. CDR1 SGHRS and CDR2 YFSETQ come from the germline V gene. The ends lost 3 bases at V and 6 bases at J; junction bases unmatched: 5. The CDR3 sequence: CASSSGGFDEKLFF. In DNA, the CDR3 is TGCGCCAGCAGCTCAGGGGGGTTTGATGAAAAACTGTTTTTT.

The chain has TRBV7-3 and TRBJ2-2, with 8 positions matching TRBD2. Germline CDR1 SGHTA, CDR2 FQGTGA. The CDR3 covers 18 residues. Unmatched junction bases numbered 13, after V lost 3 bases and J lost 4 bases. CDR3 DNA sequence: TGTGCCAGCAGCTTTTCCCGGGGGGGGACGTCGTGCACCGGGGAGCTGTTTTTT. Protein: CASSFSRGGTSCTGELFF.

This clonotype was detected many times. The V gene is TRBV20-1, the J gene TRBJ2-1; D not resolved. V lost 5 bases, J lost 10 bases, and 18 bases lay in between. The CDR3 consists of 13 residues. Germline values: CDR1 DFQATT, CDR2 SNEGSKA (reference sequence). In DNA form, the CDR3 reads TGCAGTGCTCCCCAGAAAAAGGCACCAGAGCAGTTCTTC. Translated, it gives CSAPQKKAPEQFF.

This clonotype was observed at least ten times. In nucleotides, the CDR3 is TGTGCCAGCAGTTCGTTCGGGGAGCTGTTTTTT. Its translation is CASSSFGELFF. This sequence joins TRBV11-3 and TRBJ2-2, with D unresolved. The V end lost 6 bases, the J end lost 7 bases, and 6 bases lay between the germline ends. This CDR3 region has 11 residues. Germline V lookup: CDR1 SGHNT, CDR2 YENEEA.

The table lists this clonotype with many counts. The genes are TRBV3-1 and TRBJ2-7; the D gene is possibly TRBD2 (6 bases). The CDR3 covers 15 residues. Between the trimmed V and J ends, which lost 2 bases and 5 bases, there was a span of 16 bases. Germline CDR1 and CDR2: LGHDT and YNNKEL (reference sequence). CDR3 region: CASSQLTSYVDEQYF. CDR3 nucleotides: TGTGCCAGCAGCCAACTAACTAGCTATGTGGACGAGCAGTACTTC.

This clonotype was seen at least ten times. This chain uses TRBV5-6 with TRBJ2-1; D unresolved. The CDR3 is 14 amino acids. V lost 4 bases to trimming and J lost 10 bases, with 18 bases between them. Germline CDR1 reads SGHDT; CDR2 reads YYEEEE. The CDR3 DNA follows: TGTGCCAGCAGCACATGGACCCGTCCCGGAGAGCAGTTCTTC. Its translation: CASSTWTRPGEQFF.

This rearrangement joins TRBV20-1 to TRBJ2-5; 10 bases match TRBD2. Germline assignment: CDR1 DFQATT and CDR2 SNEGSKA (reference sequence). The CDR3 contains 13 residues. The trim removed 6 bases at V and 3 bases at J, leaving 4 bases unmatched. The CDR3 DNA sequence: TGCAGTGCCCTAGGACTAGCGGAAGAGACCCAGTACTTC. It yields the protein CSALGLAEETQYF.

As concerns this clonotype: The DNA is left out, because the CDR3 cannot be placed on it with certainty; the CDR3 is given as TCRdb lists it. The rearrangement uses TRBV20-1 and TRBJ1-1. The CDR3 comprises 21 residues, both ends counted. CDR1 is DFQATT, CDR2 SNEGSKA, per germline (reference sequence). The CDR3 sequence is CSASGLALGYEQYFGPGSAFF.

V usage is TRBV20-1 and J usage is TRBJ2-5; D uncertain. CDR1 and CDR2 from the germline V gene are DFQATT and SNEGSKA (reference sequence). V was pared by 1 base and J by 1 base, with 7 bases between. There are 13 residues in the CDR3. This chain's CDR3 is CSARAGFQETQYF. CDR3 nucleotides: TGCAGTGCTAGAGCCGGGTTCCAAGAGACCCAGTACTTC.

This clonotype showed up many times. The rearrangement links TRBV11-1 to TRBJ2-2; the D is unclear. The length of the CDR3 is 13 residues. Germline V CDR1 and CDR2: SGHAT, FQDESV (reference sequence). Trimming stripped 0 bases from V and 7 bases from J, with 6 bases between. The CDR3 nucleotides are TGTGCCAGCAGCTTAGCAGGGATCGGGGAGCTGTTTTTT. Its translation is CASSLAGIGELFF.

The V and J genes are TRBV20-1 and TRBJ2-3; 10 bases line up with TRBD2. V lost 1 base and J lost 2; bases outside the gene matches: 6. Germline V CDR1 and CDR2: DFQATT, SNEGSKA (reference sequence). The CDR3 consists of 16 residues. CDR3 region: CSARAWTSGDTDTQYF. CDR3 in DNA: TGCAGTGCTAGAGCATGGACTAGCGGAGACACAGATACGCAGTATTTT.

The chain combines TRBV7-8 with TRBJ1-5; 7 nucleotides match TRBD1. V shed 3 bases, J shed 5 bases, and the junction held 10 bases outside the gene matches. CDR1 and CDR2 (germline): SGHVS, FQNEAQ. This CDR3 has 16 residues. The chain's CDR3 is CASSFPPQGRHQPQHF. CDR3 coding DNA: TGTGCCAGCAGCTTCCCCCCACAGGGGCGGCATCAGCCCCAGCATTTT.

This clonotype was found many times. This chain uses TRBV5-5 with TRBJ1-2; no clear D gene. Germline V lookup: CDR1 SGHKS, CDR2 YYEKEE (reference sequence). This CDR3 has 14 amino acids. Trimming pared 3 bases from V and 8 bases from J, leaving 17 bases between. Here the CDR3 DNA reads TGTGCCAGCAGCTGGGCGTTTTGGGAGACCGGCTACACCTTC. Its translation is CASSWAFWETGYTF.

V and J are TRBV25-1 and TRBJ1-5, with D perhaps TRBD1 (5 bases). V gave up 3 bases and J gave up 5 bases, with 8 bases separating them. The CDR3 spans 13 residues. Germline loops: CDR1 MGHDK, CDR2 SYGVNS. In DNA form, the CDR3 reads TGTGCCAGCAGTGATGGGGGACATCAGCCCCAGCATTTT. It specifies CASSDGGHQPQHF.

This clonotype appeared many times. The rearrangement uses TRBV28 and TRBJ2-5, with D tentatively TRBD1 (6 bases). V was pared by 10 bases and J by 2 bases, with 20 bases between. Germline V gives CDR1 MDHEN, CDR2 SYDVKM. The CDR3 is 15 residues long. CDR3 in amino acids: CATHETGDLQETQYF. The CDR3 DNA follows: TGTGCCACCCATGAGACAGGCGATCTACAAGAGACCCAGTACTTC.

This chain links TRBV6-4 with TRBJ1-3, with D possibly matching TRBD1 (6 bases). The CDR3 is made up of 15 amino acids. Germline assignment: CDR1 MRHNA and CDR2 SNTAGT. Trimming removed 9 bases at V and 9 bases at J, with 24 bases between. The CDR3 DNA follows: TGTGCCAGACTTGCCGGATCGGACAGAGAAGGCACCATATATTTT. Translation: CARLAGSDREGTIYF.

This clonotype was observed many times. The chain links TRBV20-1 to TRBJ2-1; 10 nucleotides agree with TRBD2. CDR1 is DFQATT, CDR2 SNEGSKA, per germline (reference sequence). The CDR3 has 13 amino acids. The trim removed 0 bases at V and 12 bases at J, leaving 5 bases unmatched. Written as DNA, the CDR3 is TGCAGTGCTAGAGATCTAGCGGGAGAGGGGCAGTTCTTC. It encodes CSARDLAGEGQFF.

The V and J genes are TRBV13 and TRBJ2-1, with D hard to call. Germline CDR1 PRHDT, CDR2 FYEKMQ (reference sequence). This CDR3 is built from 16 residues. V was cut by 5 bases and J by 4 bases, with 18 bases left in between. CDR3 amino acids: CASSGRPTASYNEQFF. CDR3 nucleotide sequence: TGTGCCAGCAGCGGCCGACCTACTGCTTCGTACAATGAGCAGTTCTTC.

J is TRBJ1-2 and V is TRBV20-1; D gene unclear. The CDR3 extends over 12 amino acids. V was clipped by 0 bases and J by 6 bases, with 8 bases between them. Germline lookup yields CDR1 DFQATT and CDR2 SNEGSKA (reference sequence). The CDR3 DNA follows: TGCAGTGCTAGAGATTTTGGGAATGGCTACACCTTC. It codes for CSARDFGNGYTF.